Shown below are 30 T cell receptor beta chains from a single sample sequenced in a study of blood T cell repertoires in COVID-19 (dated by TCRdb to the early 2020s). Receptor libraries were prepared by the immunoSEQ multiplex PCR assay. TCRdb provides this immuneACCESS table in a form limited to in-frame rearrangements. Some clones are lacking; in checked studies, under half of them reflect an unresolved V gene, and why the rest are absent is not known. This sample gives more than 100,000 clones in total; about 79% of them show up just once. The ten largest clones add up to roughly 4% of the sample. The sequencing input was peripheral blood. These receptors all stem from an elderly woman with acute or convalescent COVID-19.

The chain uses TRBV27 and TRBJ2-1; possible D gene TRBD2, 5 bases. The CDR3 extends over 13 amino acids. V was trimmed by 4 bases and J by 4 bases, leaving 8 bases between them. The germline V gene has CDR1 MNHEY and CDR2 SMNVEV (reference sequence). The CDR3 sequence is CASSSGKYNEQFF. CDR3 nucleotide sequence: TGTGCCAGCAGTTCCGGGAAGTACAATGAGCAGTTCTTC.

The chain carries TRBV18 and TRBJ1-1; D remains ambiguous. Trimming pared 6 bases from V and 4 bases from J, leaving 12 bases between. This CDR3 is built from 13 residues. Looked up from germline, CDR1 is KGHSH and CDR2 is LQKENI. This chain's CDR3 is CASSRAGGTEAFF. The CDR3 DNA reads TGTGCCAGCTCCCGGGCGGGCGGCACTGAAGCTTTCTTT.

The chain carries TRBV28 and TRBJ1-5; D perhaps matches TRBD1 (6 bases). Germline-derived CDR1 and CDR2 are MDHEN and SYDVKM. Trimming cost V 3 bases and J 6 bases, with 15 bases left between them. CDR3 length equals 15 residues. The CDR3 coding sequence is TGTGCCAGCAGTTTCCACCAAACAGGGTCTCAGCCCCAGCATTTT. Translation gives CASSFHQTGSQPQHF.

V and J are TRBV6-5 and TRBJ1-1, with a tentative D call TRBD1 (5 bases). V lost 5 bases to trimming and J lost 3 bases, with 16 bases between them. The CDR3 contains 15 residues. CDR1 and CDR2 from the germline V gene are MNHEY and SVGAGI. CDR3: CASSREGRRDTEAFF. DNA of the CDR3: TGTGCCAGCAGTAGGGAGGGGAGACGGGACACTGAAGCTTTCTTT.

This sequence joins TRBV28 and TRBJ1-4; 7 nucleotides line up with TRBD1. Germline CDR1 is MDHEN and CDR2 is SYDVKM. Trimming removed 5 bases from V and 7 bases from J; junction bases left unmatched: 10. This CDR3 comprises 15 residues. The CDR3 spells CASSPRQGWGEKLFF. In DNA, the CDR3 is TGTGCCAGCAGTCCCCGACAGGGTTGGGGTGAAAAACTGTTTTTT.

J is TRBJ2-1 and V is TRBV12-3 or TRBV12-4, with a weak D call TRBD2 (6 bases). Trimming stripped 11 bases from V and 9 bases from J, with 17 bases between. This CDR3 comprises 12 residues. CDR3 bases: TGTGCCGGTTCTCGGGAGTACGGTGAGCAGTTCTTC. Protein: CAGSREYGEQFF.

The rearrangement uses TRBV3-1 (or the pseudogene TRBV3-2) and TRBJ2-3, with D possibly being TRBD2 (6 bases). CDR3 size: 16 residues. Germline V CDR1 and CDR2: LGHDT, YNNKEL (reference sequence). The V end was cut by 4 bases, the J end by 4 bases, with 18 bases between. The CDR3 is CASSRYGGGRADTQYF. DNA of the CDR3: TGTGCCAGCAGCCGCTATGGGGGAGGTCGTGCAGATACGCAGTATTTT.

The V call is TRBV7-2, the J call TRBJ2-3; D is ambiguous. CDR3 length: 17 residues. Trimming left V 2 bases short and J 2 bases short, with 17 bases between. CDR1 is SGHTA, CDR2 FQGNSA, per germline. The CDR3 DNA is TGTGCCAGCAGCTTAAGACGAGGTAACACACTCACAGATACGCAGTATTTT. Translation: CASSLRRGNTLTDTQYF.

The chain has TRBV18 and TRBJ2-5, with 9 nucleotides matching TRBD2. Unmatched junction bases numbered 9, after V lost 2 bases and J lost 5 bases. Germline V lookup: CDR1 KGHSH, CDR2 LQKENI. This CDR3 is 16 amino acids long. CDR3 coding DNA: TGTGCCAGCTCACCAAATGGCGGGAGGGCCGATGAGACCCAGTACTTC. Protein sequence: CASSPNGGRADETQYF. Full variable domain (missing parts from reference TRBV18 and TRBJ2-5): NAGVMQNPRHLVRRRGQEARLRCSPMKGHSHVYWYRQLPEEGLKFMVYLQKENIIDESGMPKERFSAEFPKEGPSILRIQQVVRGDSAAYFCASSPNGGRADETQYFGPGTRLLVL.

Only a few counts were recorded for this clone. This chain links TRBV30 with TRBJ2-1, with D tentatively TRBD2 (5 bases). Trimming left V 7 bases short and J 8 bases short, with 18 bases between. Germline CDR1 GTSNPN, CDR2 SVGIG (reference sequence). There are 13 residues in the CDR3. As DNA, the CDR3 is TGTGCCTCCCACCGAGGTCCTAGCCATGAGCAGTTCTTC. Residues: CASHRGPSHEQFF.

The genes are TRBV5-4 and TRBJ1-2; the D is unclear. The germline V gene encodes CDR1 SGHNT and CDR2 YYREEE (reference sequence). The CDR3 contains 12 residues. V was cut by 2 bases and J by 4 bases, with 6 bases left in between. The CDR3: CASSLSSYGYTF. DNA for the CDR3: TGTGCCAGCAGCTTATCCAGCTATGGCTACACCTTC.

The gene calls are TRBV7-2 and TRBJ2-1; TRBD1 aligns across 9 bases. CDR1 and CDR2 (germline): SGHTA, FQGNSA. CDR3 length: 14 residues. V was pared by 5 bases and J by 9 bases, with 8 bases of the junction left unmatched. CDR3 residues: CASSTRTGDGEQFF. CDR3 DNA sequence: TGTGCCAGCAGCACCCGGACAGGGGACGGTGAGCAGTTCTTC. The full variable domain, rest sourced from reference TRBV7-2 and TRBJ2-1, is GAGVSQSPSNKVTEKGKDVELRCDPISGHTALYWYRQSLGQGLEFLIYFQGNSAPDKSGLPSDRFSAERTGGSVSTLTIQRTQQEDSAVYLCASSTRTGDGEQFFGPGTRLTVL.

The chain recombines TRBV19 with TRBJ2-3; D might be TRBD2 (6 bases). In germline, CDR1 is LNHDA, CDR2 SQIVND (reference sequence). Trimming removed 6 bases at V and 4 bases at J, with 20 bases between. This CDR3 is 16 amino acids long. The CDR3 bases are TGTGCCAGTAGCTCCTGGAGGGGTGCCGGCGCAGATACGCAGTATTTT. Its translation is CASSSWRGAGADTQYF.

J is TRBJ1-1 and V is TRBV10-3, with a weak D call TRBD1 (5 bases). The germline gives CDR1 ENHRY, CDR2 SYGVKD. This CDR3 has 14 amino acids. The V and J ends lost 6 bases and 3 bases respectively, with 14 bases between them. The CDR3 loop reads CAISYQGGDTEAFF. CDR3 DNA sequence: TGTGCCATCAGCTATCAGGGAGGTGACACTGAAGCTTTCTTT.

This clone has only a few counts. The CDR3 region is CASSRRQVESEQFF. CDR3 coding DNA: TGTGCCAGCAGCCGACGACAGGTTGAAAGTGAGCAGTTCTTC. V is TRBV3-1 (or the pseudogene TRBV3-2) and J is TRBJ2-1; weak D call: TRBD1 (6 bases). From germline, CDR1 is LGHDT and CDR2 YNNKEL (reference sequence). The CDR3 spans 14 residues. V was clipped by 4 bases and J by 9 bases, with 16 bases between them.

In nucleotides, the CDR3 is TGTGCCAGCAGCTTGGGGACACCGGGCCAAGCTTCCTACGAGCAGTACTTC. Amino acids: CASSLGTPGQASYEQYF. The chain has TRBV7-2 and TRBJ2-7; D is possibly TRBD1 (6 bases). The CDR3 is made up of 17 amino acids. The germline V gene has CDR1 SGHTA and CDR2 FQGNSA. The V end was cut by 3 bases, the J end by 1 base, with 19 bases between.

The chain joins TRBV18 to TRBJ2-7, with 8 bases identical to TRBD1. V lost 1 base, J lost 3 bases, and 5 bases stayed unmatched. CDR3 length: 15 amino acids. Germline V gene data show CDR1 as KGHSH and CDR2 as LQKENI. CDR3 residues: CASSPRTGFIYEQYF. CDR3 nucleotides: TGTGCCAGCTCACCACGGACAGGGTTTATCTACGAGCAGTACTTC.

This clone has a handful of counts. The CDR3 spells CASSIERGYTF. The CDR3 nucleotides read TGTGCCAGTAGTATAGAACGGGGCTACACCTTC. The chain has TRBV19 and TRBJ1-2; D unresolved. The germline V and J ends were trimmed by 0 bases and 8 bases, with 4 bases remaining between them. Germline V gene data show CDR1 as LNHDA and CDR2 as SQIVND (reference sequence). The CDR3 contains 11 residues.

DNA for the CDR3: TGTGCCAGCAGCAGCTACGGGGGGGATCAGCCCCAGCATTTT. Translating it yields CASSSYGGDQPQHF. This chain links TRBV5-4 with TRBJ1-5; TRBD1 might be the D (5 bases). The CDR3 is 14 amino acids. Trimming cost V 4 bases and J 5 bases, with 13 bases left between them. Germline V gene lookup returns CDR1 SGHNT and CDR2 YYREEE (reference sequence). Combining the CDR3 with reference TRBV5-4 and TRBJ1-5 gives the whole variable domain ETGVTQSPTHLIKTRGQQVTLRCSSQSGHNTVSWYQQALGQGPQFIFQYYREEENGRGNFPPRFSGLQFPNYSSELNVNALELDDSALYLCASSSYGGDQPQHFGDGTRLSIL.

The chain uses TRBV7-3 and TRBJ2-1; D possibly corresponds to TRBD2 (5 bases). There are 15 residues in the CDR3. Trimming removed 5 bases from V and 7 bases from J, with 18 bases in between. Germline V gives CDR1 SGHTA, CDR2 FQGTGA. CDR3 DNA sequence: TGTGCCAGCAGCCCAAGGGCTAGCTCTAGGAATGAGCAGTTCTTC. It encodes CASSPRASSRNEQFF.

CDR3 in amino acids: CASSVGTWDPYEQYF. CDR3 nucleotides: TGTGCCAGCAGCGTAGGGACTTGGGATCCCTACGAGCAGTACTTC. The rearrangement uses TRBV9 and TRBJ2-7, with a weak D call TRBD2 (5 bases). The CDR3 is 15 amino acids. Between the trimmed V and J ends, which lost 0 bases and 2 bases, there was a span of 12 bases. Germline V gives CDR1 SGDLS, CDR2 YYNGEE.

The chain combines TRBV25-1 with TRBJ1-1; 10 positions match TRBD1. This CDR3 region has 13 residues. With V trimmed by 3 bases and J by 11 bases, 6 bases remained unmatched. Germline CDR1 is MGHDK and CDR2 is SYGVNS. The CDR3 region has the DNA TGTGCCAGCAGTGAGACCGGGACAGGGGCCGCTTTCTTT. Residues: CASSETGTGAAFF.

This sequence joins TRBV19 and TRBJ2-4, with TRBD2 as a possible D gene (5 bases). CDR1 LNHDA and CDR2 SQIVND come from the germline V gene (reference sequence). V lost 9 bases, J lost 2 bases, and 11 bases lay in between. The CDR3 extends over 13 amino acids. The CDR3 region is CASQEVTKNIQYF. The CDR3 nucleotides are TGTGCCAGCCAGGAGGTTACCAAAAACATTCAGTACTTC.

The genes are TRBV7-2 and TRBJ1-1; TRBD1 matches 9 bases. Germline V gene sequence: CDR1 SGHTA, CDR2 FQGNSA. The CDR3 has 15 residues. V shed 1 base, J shed 5 bases, and the junction held 5 bases outside the gene matches. Here the CDR3 DNA reads TGTGCCAGCAGCTTAGGGACAGGGGAGGCGACTGAAGCTTTCTTT. It yields the protein CASSLGTGEATEAFF.

The CDR3, as DNA: TGTGCCAGCAGCGTAGGAGAACTAGCGGGAGCAGGTACGCAGTATTTT. Its protein is CASSVGELAGAGTQYF. V usage is TRBV9 and J usage is TRBJ2-3, with 11 bases matching TRBD2. In germline, CDR1 is SGDLS, CDR2 YYNGEE. This CDR3 has 16 amino acids. The V and J ends lost 0 bases and 8 bases, in that order; junction bases with no gene match: 8. The full variable domain, its missing parts supplied by reference TRBV9 and TRBJ2-3, is DSGVTQTPKHLITATGQRVTLRCSPRSGDLSVYWYQQSLDQGLQFLIQYYNGEERAKGNILERFSAQQFPDLHSELNLSSLELGDSALYFCASSVGELAGAGTQYFGPGTRLTVL.

This rearrangement joins TRBV27 to TRBJ1-3, with TRBD1 matching 11 bases. Trimming at V came to 4 bases and at J to 7 bases, leaving 12 bases not matched to a gene. The germline V gene has CDR1 MNHEY and CDR2 SMNVEV (reference sequence). The CDR3 is 17 residues long. CDR3 region: CASSSRSIRTGGNTIYF. The CDR3 nucleotides are TGTGCCAGCAGTTCCCGTAGTATCAGGACAGGGGGCAACACCATATATTTT.

The chain joins TRBV7-2 to TRBJ1-6; 8 positions agree with TRBD1. The CDR3 runs to 14 residues. Germline loops: CDR1 SGHTA, CDR2 FQGNSA. The V gene end was trimmed by 2 bases and the J gene end by 9 bases; junction bases not matched to a gene: 3. The CDR3 reads CASSLSQGASPLHF. The CDR3 bases are TGTGCCAGCAGCTTATCGCAGGGGGCTTCACCCCTCCACTTT.

The J gene is TRBJ1-1, the V gene TRBV6-6; TRBD1 agrees at 10 bases. This CDR3 contains 16 residues. J lost 0 bases, V lost 4 bases, and 5 bases had no gene match. Germline CDR1 is MNHNY and CDR2 is SVGAGI (reference sequence). The DNA of the CDR3 is TGTGCCAGCAGTTCCGGACAGGGGGTCATGAACACTGAAGCTTTCTTT. Translation gives CASSSGQGVMNTEAFF.

The genes are TRBV6-2 or TRBV6-3 and TRBJ1-3; D is possibly TRBD1 (6 bases). V was trimmed by 5 bases and J by 0 bases, leaving 11 bases between them. The CDR3 extends over 15 amino acids. The V gene's germline CDR1 is MNHEY and CDR2 SVGEGT. For the CDR3, the DNA is TGTGCCAGCAGTCCGGACAGCAGCTCTGGAAACACCATATATTTT. It encodes CASSPDSSSGNTIYF.

This clone was observed a few times. The chain couples TRBV28 to TRBJ1-5; a weak D match, TRBD1 (6 bases). Trimming removed 4 bases at V and 0 bases at J, with 13 bases between. Germline-derived CDR1 and CDR2 are MDHEN and SYDVKM. There are 16 residues in the CDR3. The DNA of the CDR3 is TGTGCCAGCAGTTGGGGGGGGACACCTAGCAATCAGCCCCAGCATTTT. This translates into CASSWGGTPSNQPQHF.